The 26 T cell receptor beta chains given below trace back to one sample, sequenced in a study of blood T cell repertoires in COVID-19. Assay: immunoSEQ multiplex PCR; the TCRdb copy retains only in-frame clones and omits some. The sample lists roughly 100,000 clones; roughly 84% were seen once. Sequenced input: peripheral blood. These receptors were collected from a human donor in a cohort sampled during active or convalescent COVID-19.

This chain links TRBV5-1 with TRBJ2-7, with D tentatively TRBD2 (6 bases). The CDR3 is made up of 14 amino acids. V was shortened by 3 bases and J by 4 bases, with 14 bases between the two germline ends. Germline loops: CDR1 SGHRS, CDR2 YFSETQ. The chain's CDR3 is CASSSGTVGYEQYF. DNA of the CDR3: TGCGCCAGCAGCTCCGGGACTGTCGGTTACGAGCAGTACTTC.

CDR3 sequence reads: CSACGTGGSLRPQHF. CDR3 bases: TGCAGCGCCTGCGGGACAGGGGGCTCCCTCAGGCCCCAGCATTTT. This chain joins TRBV29-1 and TRBJ1-5; TRBD1 matches at 12 bases. Germline CDR1 and CDR2: SQVTM and ANQGSEA. This CDR3 is 15 amino acids long. J was trimmed by 9 bases and V by 7 bases; bases with no gene match: 13.

The gene calls are TRBV5-4 and TRBJ1-2; TRBD1 is a possible D gene (6 bases). The germline V gene encodes CDR1 SGHNT and CDR2 YYREEE (reference sequence). The length of the CDR3 is 14 residues. V shed 4 bases and J shed 8 bases, with 18 bases lying between them. CDR3 sequence reads: CASSRTRAQGGYTF. DNA for the CDR3: TGTGCCAGCAGCCGCACCCGGGCCCAGGGGGGCTACACCTTC.

The rearrangement links TRBV6-5 to TRBJ1-5, with a weak D call TRBD1 (5 bases). V was pared by 5 bases and J by 2 bases, with 10 bases between. This CDR3 has 14 amino acids. In germline, CDR1 is MNHEY, CDR2 SVGAGI. CDR3 coding DNA: TGTGCCAGCAGTAGGCAGGGCGGCAATCAGCCCCAGCATTTT. The encoded protein is CASSRQGGNQPQHF.

This chain uses TRBV2 with TRBJ1-3; D uncertain. The germline V gene encodes CDR1 SNHLY and CDR2 FYNNEI. The CDR3 totals 15 residues. With 6 bases removed from V and 2 bases from J, the gap between germline ends came to 14 bases. Written as DNA, the CDR3 is TGTGCCAGCAGGGTTACAGTAATCCCTGGAAACACCATATATTTT. Encoded protein: CASRVTVIPGNTIYF.

This chain connects TRBV5-5 to TRBJ2-5; the D is unclear. This CDR3 comprises 12 residues. Germline V CDR1 and CDR2: SGHKS, YYEKEE (reference sequence). Trimming cost V 2 bases and J 5 bases, with 7 bases left between them. CDR3 loop: CASSFGWETQYF. CDR3 in DNA: TGTGCCAGCAGCTTCGGGTGGGAGACCCAGTACTTC.

The chain is built from TRBV2 and TRBJ2-3, with 7 bases identical to TRBD2. The CDR3 sequence is 14 residues long. CDR1 SNHLY and CDR2 FYNNEI come from the germline V gene. V was pared by 5 bases and J by 2 bases, with 4 bases of the junction left unmatched. The CDR3: CASSPGGYTDTQYF. As DNA, the CDR3 is TGTGCCAGCAGTCCGGGGGGATACACAGATACGCAGTATTTT.

The V and J genes are TRBV24-1 and TRBJ2-5; 11 nucleotides match TRBD2. V shed 2 bases, J shed 1 base, and the junction held 2 bases outside the gene matches. The length of the CDR3 is 16 residues. CDR1 and CDR2 (germline): KGHDR, SFDVKD. This CDR3 is CATSDYLAGGQETQYF. The CDR3 bases are TGTGCCACCAGTGATTACCTAGCGGGGGGCCAAGAGACCCAGTACTTC.

This clone was found once. This chain links TRBV9 with TRBJ2-1; tentatively, D is TRBD2 (5 bases). Germline CDR1 is SGDLS and CDR2 is YYNGEE. V lost 4 bases and J 5 bases, leaving 10 bases between the germline ends. The CDR3 loop spans 13 amino acids. The CDR3 region has the DNA TGTGCCAGCAGCTTACTCGGGAACAATGAGCAGTTCTTC. Protein: CASSLLGNNEQFF. The entire variable domain, with the rest obtained from reference TRBV9 and TRBJ2-1, is as follows: DSGVTQTPKHLITATGQRVTLRCSPRSGDLSVYWYQQSLDQGLQFLIQYYNGEERAKGNILERFSAQQFPDLHSELNLSSLELGDSALYFCASSLLGNNEQFFGPGTRLTVL.

Many counts were recorded for this clone. The chain has TRBV28 and TRBJ2-7; no clear D gene. Trimming removed 7 bases at V and 4 bases at J, with 20 bases between. Germline CDR1 is MDHEN and CDR2 is SYDVKM. The CDR3 consists of 15 residues. The CDR3: CASMLTAAELYEQYF. CDR3 bases: TGTGCCAGCATGCTTACCGCGGCAGAGTTATACGAGCAGTACTTC.

The V gene is TRBV9, the J gene TRBJ1-4; TRBD1 might be the D (5 bases). The CDR3 totals 14 residues. Germline assignment: CDR1 SGDLS and CDR2 YYNGEE. The V and J ends lost 8 bases and 1 base respectively, with 12 bases between them. DNA for the CDR3: TGTGCCAGTGGCGGGGCCGTAACTAATGAAAAACTGTTTTTT. Translating gives CASGGAVTNEKLFF. Filled out from reference TRBV9 and TRBJ1-4, the complete variable domain reads DSGVTQTPKHLITATGQRVTLRCSPRSGDLSVYWYQQSLDQGLQFLIQYYNGEERAKGNILERFSAQQFPDLHSELNLSSLELGDSALYFCASGGAVTNEKLFFGSGTQLSVL.

The rearrangement links TRBV6-5 to TRBJ1-2; no clear D. V shed 3 bases and J shed 5 bases, with 10 bases lying between them. This CDR3 region has 13 residues. In germline, CDR1 is MNHEY, CDR2 SVGAGI. The CDR3 reads CASSYGRQYGYTF. As DNA, the CDR3 is TGTGCCAGCAGTTATGGCAGGCAGTATGGCTACACCTTC.

The chain couples TRBV3-1 (or the pseudogene TRBV3-2) to TRBJ2-3, with 8 bases identical to TRBD2. The CDR3 consists of 14 residues. The J segment lost 6 bases and the V segment lost 6 bases, leaving 8 bases of the junction unmatched. Germline lookup yields CDR1 LGHDT and CDR2 YNNKEL (reference sequence). The CDR3 is CASSWRGAGDTQYF. In DNA form, the CDR3 reads TGTGCCAGCAGTTGGCGGGGGGCCGGGGATACGCAGTATTTT.

The V call is TRBV6-5, the J call TRBJ2-5; TRBD1 aligns across 9 bases. Losses at the gene ends were 6 bases for V and 7 bases for J; bases not matched to a gene: 12. This CDR3 is 15 amino acids long. Germline V gene lookup returns CDR1 MNHEY and CDR2 SVGAGI. DNA of the CDR3: TGTGCCAGCAGCTCCGACAGGGGGTCAGTCCGGACCCAGTACTTC. Encoded protein: CASSSDRGSVRTQYF.

The chain is built from TRBV9 and TRBJ2-7, with 10 bases fitting TRBD1. Germline CDR1 SGDLS, CDR2 YYNGEE. The CDR3 covers 14 residues. Trimming took 3 bases from V and 3 from J; bases not matched to a gene: 3. This CDR3 reads CASSAGQGRYEQYF. CDR3 nucleotides: TGTGCCAGCAGCGCGGGACAGGGGCGCTACGAGCAGTACTTC. The complete variable domain, with remaining parts taken from reference TRBV9 and TRBJ2-7, reads DSGVTQTPKHLITATGQRVTLRCSPRSGDLSVYWYQQSLDQGLQFLIQYYNGEERAKGNILERFSAQQFPDLHSELNLSSLELGDSALYFCASSAGQGRYEQYFGPGTRLTVT.

This sequence joins TRBV7-3 and TRBJ2-7; a possible D gene is TRBD1 (5 bases). The germline CDR1 and CDR2 sequences are SGHTA and FQGTGA. There are 12 residues in the CDR3. V was shortened by 4 bases and J by 6 bases, with 10 bases between the two germline ends. In DNA form, the CDR3 reads TGTGCCAGCAGCTCGACAGAATTCGAGCAGTACTTC. This sequence encodes CASSSTEFEQYF.

The V gene is TRBV4-2, the J gene TRBJ1-6, with D possibly being TRBD1 (6 bases). Germline CDR1 and CDR2: LGHNA and YNFKEQ. The CDR3 is 13 residues long. Trimming removed 8 bases from V and 7 bases from J, with 12 bases in between. CDR3 sequence (DNA): TGTGCCAGCGGCTCAGGGGAAAATTCACCCCTCCACTTT. Its translation: CASGSGENSPLHF.

This rearrangement joins TRBV5-1 to TRBJ2-5; 9 bases are shared with TRBD1. The CDR3 has 13 residues. Trimming at V came to 5 bases and at J to 5 bases, leaving 4 bases not matched to a gene. Germline V gene data show CDR1 as SGHRS and CDR2 as YFSETQ. CDR3 amino acids: CASRWTGEETQYF. In nucleotides, the CDR3 is TGCGCCAGCAGGTGGACAGGGGAGGAGACCCAGTACTTC.

The CDR3 DNA follows: TGTGCCAGCTCACCTTTGGACAGGACCCCCTACGAGCAGTACTTC. Translating gives CASSPLDRTPYEQYF. The gene calls are TRBV18 and TRBJ2-7; 7 bases map to TRBD1. Per the germline V gene, CDR1 is KGHSH and CDR2 is LQKENI. This CDR3 has 15 residues. V was clipped by 3 bases and J by 2 bases; unmatched bases: 7.

The genes are TRBV5-6 and TRBJ2-1; tentative D call: TRBD2 (5 bases). V was trimmed by 3 bases and J by 9 bases, leaving 19 bases between them. Germline V lookup: CDR1 SGHDT, CDR2 YYEEEE. CDR3 length: 15 residues. Here the CDR3 reads CASSSLGVITTEQFF. CDR3 nucleotides: TGTGCCAGCAGCTCCCTGGGAGTCATAACAACTGAGCAGTTCTTC.

The chain links TRBV12-5 to TRBJ1-1; TRBD1 matches 7 bases. CDR3 length equals 13 residues. The V and J ends lost 3 bases and 9 bases, in that order; junction bases with no gene match: 7. Per germline, CDR1 LGHNT and CDR2 FRNRAP. CDR3 DNA sequence: TGTGCTAGTGGTTTAACCGGGACAGAAAAAGCTTTCTTT. Translated: CASGLTGTEKAFF.

This chain uses TRBV2 with TRBJ2-2; TRBD2 matches 7 bases. V was pared by 2 bases and J by 4 bases, with 1 base of the junction left unmatched. The CDR3 has 14 residues. The V gene's germline CDR1 is SNHLY and CDR2 FYNNEI. This chain's CDR3 is CASSELAATGELFF. CDR3 coding DNA: TGTGCCAGCAGTGAACTAGCGGCCACCGGGGAGCTGTTTTTT.

The chain recombines TRBV16 with TRBJ1-1; a possible D gene is TRBD1 (6 bases). Trimming took 1 base from V and 3 from J, leaving 12 bases between them. CDR3 length: 15 amino acids. Looked up from germline, CDR1 is KGHSY and CDR2 is FQNENV. The CDR3 loop reads CASSQFSGADTEAFF. CDR3 nucleotides: TGTGCCAGCAGCCAATTCTCAGGGGCGGACACTGAAGCTTTCTTT.

This clone was observed a single time. This rearrangement joins TRBV19 to TRBJ2-2; 8 bases are shared with TRBD1. The germline V gene has CDR1 LNHDA and CDR2 SQIVND (reference sequence). The J segment lost 4 bases and the V segment lost 1 base, leaving 11 bases of the junction unmatched. The CDR3 contains 18 residues. The CDR3 region is CASSIAPGRGRFTGELFF. The CDR3 bases are TGTGCCAGTAGTATAGCCCCCGGCAGGGGGCGTTTCACCGGGGAGCTGTTTTTT.

The chain carries TRBV2 and TRBJ2-7; TRBD2 matches 8 bases. The germline gives CDR1 SNHLY, CDR2 FYNNEI. The CDR3 is 11 amino acids. The V gene end was trimmed by 8 bases and the J gene end by 11 bases; junction bases not matched to a gene: 8. The CDR3 spells CASSGRGEEYF. The CDR3 nucleotides read TGTGCCAGCTCGGGGCGGGGGGAAGAGTACTTC. Full variable domain (remainder filled in from reference TRBV2 and TRBJ2-7): EPEVTQTPSHQVTQMGQEVILRCVPISNHLYFYWYRQILGQKVEFLVSFYNNEISEKSEIFDDQFSVERPDGSNFTLKIRSTKLEDSAMYFCASSGRGEEYFGPGTRLTVT.

This chain uses TRBV7-6 with TRBJ2-7; 7 nucleotides line up with TRBD2. The CDR3 is made up of 16 amino acids. J lost 1 base, V lost 1 base, and 7 bases had no gene match. The germline V gene has CDR1 SGHVS and CDR2 FNYEAQ. CDR3 loop: CASSLDPRGTSYEQYF. CDR3 nucleotide sequence: TGTGCCAGCAGCTTAGACCCGCGGGGGACTTCCTACGAGCAGTACTTC. Drawing the rest from reference TRBV7-6 and TRBJ2-7, the complete variable domain is GAGVSQSPRYKVTKRGQDVALRCDPISGHVSLYWYRQALGQGPEFLTYFNYEAQQDKSGLPNDRFSAERPEGSISTLTIQRTEQRDSAMYRCASSLDPRGTSYEQYFGPGTRLTVT.